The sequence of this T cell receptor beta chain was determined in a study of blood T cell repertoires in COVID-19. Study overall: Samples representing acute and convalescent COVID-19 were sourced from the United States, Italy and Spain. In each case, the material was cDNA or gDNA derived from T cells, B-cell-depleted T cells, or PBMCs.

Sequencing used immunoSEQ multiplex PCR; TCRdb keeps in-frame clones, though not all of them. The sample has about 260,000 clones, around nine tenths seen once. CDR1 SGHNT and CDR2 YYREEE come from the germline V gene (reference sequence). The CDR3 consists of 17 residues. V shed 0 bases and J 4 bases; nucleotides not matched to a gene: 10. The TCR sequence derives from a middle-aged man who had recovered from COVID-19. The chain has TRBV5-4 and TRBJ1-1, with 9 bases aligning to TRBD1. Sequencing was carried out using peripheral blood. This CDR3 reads CASSLAGTGYVGTEAFF. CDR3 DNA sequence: TGTGCCAGCAGCTTGGCCGGGACAGGGTATGTAGGCACTGAAGCTTTCTTT.